Listed below are T cell receptor beta chains from one sample, sequenced in a study of T cell repertoires in cytomegalovirus infection. These receptors have no identified antigens. MiXCR, applied by TCRdb to the reads, yields one record per CDR3 protein. The data contain about 900,000 distinct CDR3 sequences, around 30% of them singletons. The sequences come from cultured CD8+ T cells from PBMCs, collected from culture after CMV antigen stimulation. The receptors come from a human donor in good health (CMV status not recorded). Some clones in this sample may be carry-over from other donors' samples. The CDR3 runs from the conserved cysteine through the conserved F or W. The order of the fields is CDR3 DNA, CDR3 protein, J gene, D gene, clone size, V gene. The D gene is left open where the match is weak. Only some rows state a clone size, as once, few, many or a class for expanded clones.

cdr3_nt: TGTGCCAACAGTTTCGAGCTCTACGAGCAGTACTTC
cdr3_aa: CANSFELYEQYF
j_call: TRBJ2-7
d_call: .
clone_size: .
v_call: TRBV6-1

cdr3_nt: TGTGCCAGCAGTTACCCCCAGCCAGGCTACACCTTC
cdr3_aa: CASSYPQPGYTF
j_call: TRBJ1-2
d_call: .
clone_size: .
v_call: TRBV6-9

cdr3_nt: TGTGCCAGCAGCCAAGCAGGACAGGTCAAGACCGGGGAGCTGTTTTTT
cdr3_aa: CASSQAGQVKTGELFF
j_call: TRBJ2-2
d_call: TRBD1
clone_size: few
v_call: TRBV4-2

cdr3_nt: TGTGCCAGCAGTTACTTCTTTCAGGGATCCCCGAGGGACGAGCAGTACTTC
cdr3_aa: CASSYFFQGSPRDEQYF
j_call: TRBJ2-7
d_call: .
clone_size: .
v_call: TRBV6-5

cdr3_nt: TGCGCCAGCAGTGAGACCCGCGGGGGGAGACGGGATGGCTACACCTTC
cdr3_aa: CASSETRGGRRDGYTF
j_call: TRBJ1-2
d_call: .
clone_size: few
v_call: TRBV10-2

cdr3_nt: TGCAGTGCCCTAAGCAGGGGGCATGCTTTCTTT
cdr3_aa: CSALSRGHAFF
j_call: TRBJ1-1
d_call: TRBD1
clone_size: .
v_call: TRBV20-1

cdr3_nt: TGTGCCAGTACCCAGGGACAGTGGGGCGGCACTGAAGCTTTCTTT
cdr3_aa: CASTQGQWGGTEAFF
j_call: TRBJ1-1
d_call: TRBD1
clone_size: many
v_call: TRBV19

cdr3_nt: TGTGCCAGCAGCCAACCCAACTCAGCAGATACGCAGTATTTT
cdr3_aa: CASSQPNSADTQYF
j_call: TRBJ2-3
d_call: .
clone_size: .
v_call: TRBV9

cdr3_nt: TGCGCCAGCAGCCAGGGGGAGTGGGGTACTGAAGCTTTCTTT
cdr3_aa: CASSQGEWGTEAFF
j_call: TRBJ1-1
d_call: .
clone_size: .
v_call: TRBV4-1

cdr3_nt: TGCGCCAGCAGCCATCGGACGGACGAGCAGTACTTC
cdr3_aa: CASSHRTDEQYF
j_call: TRBJ2-7
d_call: .
clone_size: .
v_call: TRBV5-1

cdr3_nt: TGTGCCAGCAGTTACGACCAAGCGGGACAAGAGACCCAGTACTTC
cdr3_aa: CASSYDQAGQETQYF
j_call: TRBJ2-5
d_call: TRBD2
clone_size: .
v_call: TRBV6-5

cdr3_nt: TGTGCCAGCAGCATCCACAGCTACGAGCAGTACTTC
cdr3_aa: CASSIHSYEQYF
j_call: TRBJ2-7
d_call: .
clone_size: many
v_call: TRBV7-9

cdr3_nt: TGTGCCAGCAGCTTAGTGAGTCTAGCGGGCTACAATGAGCAGTTCTTC
cdr3_aa: CASSLVSLAGYNEQFF
j_call: TRBJ2-1
d_call: TRBD2
clone_size: once
v_call: TRBV7-2

cdr3_nt: TGTGCCAGCTGTCCAGGGACTTACCCCTACAATGAGCAGTTCTTC
cdr3_aa: CASCPGTYPYNEQFF
j_call: TRBJ2-1
d_call: .
clone_size: .
v_call: TRBV27

cdr3_nt: TGTGCCAGCAGTCTGATGTCTGGACGGGTGGGCACTGAAGCTTTCTTT
cdr3_aa: CASSLMSGRVGTEAFF
j_call: TRBJ1-1
d_call: .
clone_size: many
v_call: TRBV6-2/TRBV6-3

cdr3_nt: TGTGCCAGCAATCCCGGGGCCGGAGATTCACCCCTCCACTTT
cdr3_aa: CASNPGAGDSPLHF
j_call: TRBJ1-6
d_call: .
clone_size: .
v_call: TRBV25-1

cdr3_nt: TGTGCCAGCAGGCCAGGGGAAATAAGCACAGATACGCAGTATTTT
cdr3_aa: CASRPGEISTDTQYF
j_call: TRBJ2-3
d_call: .
clone_size: many
v_call: TRBV28

cdr3_nt: TGTGCCAGCAGTGGGGGCAGGGACGGATCCTACGAGCAGTACTTC
cdr3_aa: CASSGGRDGSYEQYF
j_call: TRBJ2-7
d_call: .
clone_size: few
v_call: TRBV2

cdr3_nt: TGTGCCAGCAGCTCCCCTCGGGAGCGGGGGGAAGAAGGGGACATTCAGTACTTC
cdr3_aa: CASSSPRERGEEGDIQYF
j_call: TRBJ2-4
d_call: TRBD2
clone_size: many
v_call: TRBV7-2

cdr3_nt: TGTGCCACCAGCAGATACCTCAGGGAGACCCAGTACTTC
cdr3_aa: CATSRYLRETQYF
j_call: TRBJ2-5
d_call: .
clone_size: .
v_call: TRBV15

cdr3_nt: TGTGTCAGCAACCGGGGGGGAAAGACCACTGAAGCTTTCTTT
cdr3_aa: CVSNRGGKTTEAFF
j_call: TRBJ1-1
d_call: .
clone_size: .
v_call: TRBV12-3/TRBV12-4

cdr3_nt: TGTGCCAGTAGTATCGTAGGGGGCAAGGGTGATGGCACTGAAGCTTTCTTT
cdr3_aa: CASSIVGGKGDGTEAFF
j_call: TRBJ1-1
d_call: TRBD1
clone_size: few
v_call: TRBV19

cdr3_nt: TGTGCCAGCAGCTCCCAGCGGGGGTCGAAATACAATGAGCAGTTCTTC
cdr3_aa: CASSSQRGSKYNEQFF
j_call: TRBJ2-1
d_call: TRBD2
clone_size: many
v_call: TRBV7-6

cdr3_nt: TGTGCCAGCAGCGTAGGTCGGAGGGGGGCAAACAATGAGCAGTTCTTC
cdr3_aa: CASSVGRRGANNEQFF
j_call: TRBJ2-1
d_call: .
clone_size: few
v_call: TRBV9

cdr3_nt: TGTGCCTTGGCTGACCAAGAGACCCAGTACTTC
cdr3_aa: CALADQETQYF
j_call: TRBJ2-5
d_call: .
clone_size: few
v_call: TRBV7-6

cdr3_nt: TGTGCCGCCCGAGCCGCGCCGGGACAGGCATATGGCTACACCTTC
cdr3_aa: CAARAAPGQAYGYTF
j_call: TRBJ1-2
d_call: TRBD1
clone_size: .
v_call: TRBV10-3

cdr3_nt: TGTGCCAGCAGTATACAGATTCAGCCCCAGCATTTT
cdr3_aa: CASSIQIQPQHF
j_call: TRBJ1-5
d_call: .
clone_size: few
v_call: TRBV28

cdr3_nt: TGTGCCAGCAGTGGATGGACAGGGTATGAAGCTTTCTTT
cdr3_aa: CASSGWTGYEAFF
j_call: TRBJ1-1
d_call: TRBD1
clone_size: .
v_call: TRBV6-1

cdr3_nt: TGCGCCAGCAGCCAAGGAGGAAACGCCTATGGCTACACCTTC
cdr3_aa: CASSQGGNAYGYTF
j_call: TRBJ1-2
d_call: .
clone_size: once
v_call: TRBV4-1

cdr3_nt: TGTGCCAGCAGCACGCCTTCCAGGGGGTCGAACACTGAAGCTTTCTTT
cdr3_aa: CASSTPSRGSNTEAFF
j_call: TRBJ1-1
d_call: TRBD1
clone_size: few
v_call: TRBV7-9

cdr3_nt: TGCAGTGCTAGAGGGATGTTGGGGCGGTCAGAGACCCAGTACTTC
cdr3_aa: CSARGMLGRSETQYF
j_call: TRBJ2-5
d_call: .
clone_size: few
v_call: TRBV20-1

cdr3_nt: TGTGCCGTCCCCGGCGAGACCCAGTACTTC
cdr3_aa: CAVPGETQYF
j_call: TRBJ2-5
d_call: .
clone_size: few
v_call: TRBV2

cdr3_nt: TGTGCCAGTAGTACCCCGGGGGACCCCGCCAAAAACATTCAGTACTTC
cdr3_aa: CASSTPGDPAKNIQYF
j_call: TRBJ2-4
d_call: .
clone_size: few
v_call: TRBV19

cdr3_nt: TGTGCCAGCAGTTACTCGCTTACAGGGTCGGCTTTCTTT
cdr3_aa: CASSYSLTGSAFF
j_call: TRBJ1-1
d_call: .
clone_size: few
v_call: TRBV6-6

cdr3_nt: TGTGCCAGCAGCTTAAGGCGGGACGTCGCAACTGAAGCTTTCTTT
cdr3_aa: CASSLRRDVATEAFF
j_call: TRBJ1-1
d_call: .
clone_size: many
v_call: TRBV7-2

cdr3_nt: TGCGCCAGCAGCCGACGGGGGGGGGAGACGGGATTGAACACTGAAGCTTTCTTT
cdr3_aa: CASSRRGGETGLNTEAFF
j_call: TRBJ1-1
d_call: .
clone_size: .
v_call: TRBV4-1

cdr3_nt: TGTGCCAGTCGCCCTTTCGACAGCAGTAATCAGCCCCAGCATTTT
cdr3_aa: CASRPFDSSNQPQHF
j_call: TRBJ1-5
d_call: .
clone_size: .
v_call: TRBV19

cdr3_nt: TGTGCCAGCAGTCCTTCATCGAGCTCCTATAATTCACCCCTCCACTTT
cdr3_aa: CASSPSSSSYNSPLHF
j_call: TRBJ1-6
d_call: .
clone_size: .
v_call: TRBV12-3/TRBV12-4

cdr3_nt: TGCGCCAGCAGCTCAGATACAGTATCGTTTATTGAAGCTTTCTTT
cdr3_aa: CASSSDTVSFIEAFF
j_call: TRBJ1-1
d_call: .
clone_size: .
v_call: TRBV4-3

cdr3_nt: TGTGCCAGCAGTTATGGACTAGCGGGGGGGCGGGGCACAGATACGCAGTATTTT
cdr3_aa: CASSYGLAGGRGTDTQYF
j_call: TRBJ2-3
d_call: TRBD2
clone_size: .
v_call: TRBV6-5